Shown below are 19 T cell receptor beta chains from a single sample sequenced in a study of blood T cells in healthy people across ages. Alongside a J-beta primer mix, a sample-barcoded 5' primer served in a second PCR lasting roughly 6 to 11 cycles. TCRdb re-derived calls from the 5' RACE reads in MiXCR, one entry per CDR3 protein. The sample shows about 680,000 distinct CDR3 sequences, approximately 50% of them seen only once. The sequenced material came from blood. These receptors originate from a woman in her sixties or seventies in good health.

Concerning this clonotype: One junction end does not reproduce the germline sequence, and a read error may be involved. This sequence joins TRBV13 and TRBJ2-1; 8 bases fit TRBD2. In germline, CDR1 is PRHDT, CDR2 FYEKMQ (reference sequence). CDR3 length equals 18 residues. CDR3 amino acids: CASTFGVRLAKSYNEQFF. CDR3 in DNA: TGCGCCAGCACCTTCGGGGTCCGACTAGCGAAATCCTACAATGAGCAGTTCTTC. The full variable domain, in which reference TRBV13 and TRBJ2-1 provide the parts outside the CDR3, is AAGVIQSPRHLIKEKRETATLKCYPIPRHDTVYWYQQGPGQDPQFLISFYEKMQSDKGSIPDRFSAQQFSDYHSELNMSSLELGDSALYFCASTFGVRLAKSYNEQFFGPGTRLTVL.

This clonotype was counted a single time. The chain uses TRBV20-1 and TRBJ2-5, with D possibly TRBD1 on 5 matching bases. Trimming stripped 0 bases from V and 5 bases from J, with 16 bases between. The CDR3 loop spans 15 amino acids. Germline assignment: CDR1 DFQATT and CDR2 SNEGSKA (reference sequence). The CDR3 reads CSARDSGPAFETQYF. Here the CDR3 DNA reads TGCAGTGCTAGAGATTCAGGGCCGGCATTTGAGACCCAGTACTTC.

This clonotype has a handful of counts. The genes are TRBV2 and TRBJ2-1, with a weak D call TRBD2 (5 bases). Germline CDR1 is SNHLY and CDR2 is FYNNEI. This CDR3 is built from 12 residues. V lost 8 bases, J lost 7 bases, and 12 bases lay in between. This chain's CDR3 is CASQGRGNEQFF. DNA for the CDR3: TGTGCCAGCCAAGGGAGAGGGAATGAGCAGTTCTTC.

V and J are TRBV20-1 and TRBJ2-6; D remains ambiguous. This CDR3 is built from 16 residues. Germline CDR1 is DFQATT and CDR2 is SNEGSKA (reference sequence). V was pared by 3 bases and J by 0 bases, with 12 bases between. CDR3 DNA: TGCAGTGCTAGGGCCACTGGTCTCTCTGGGGCCAACGTCCTGACTTTC. It translates to CSARATGLSGANVLTF.

Of note for this clonotype: This sequence may be a read error, since a much larger clone differs from it by one base. CDR3 amino acids: CSVRGNTEAFF. CDR3 bases: TGCAGCGTTCGGGGGAACACTGAAGCTTTCTTT. This chain links TRBV29-1 with TRBJ1-1; D is unclear. This CDR3 is 11 amino acids long. V was pared by 5 bases and J by 1 base, with 5 bases between. Germline V gene lookup returns CDR1 SQVTM and CDR2 ANQGSEA.

The chain recombines TRBV5-1 with TRBJ2-7; TRBD1 might be the D (5 bases). Germline values: CDR1 SGHRS, CDR2 YFSETQ. V was clipped by 2 bases and J by 1 base, with 13 bases between them. This CDR3 is built from 15 residues. CDR3 nucleotides: TGCGCCAGCAGCTTTGGGGCGATAACTTCCTACGAGCAGTACTTC. Its translation is CASSFGAITSYEQYF.

The chain carries TRBV2 and TRBJ1-5; D gene uncertain. The CDR3 extends over 13 amino acids. Germline CDR1 and CDR2: SNHLY and FYNNEI. The V and J ends lost 8 bases and 1 base respectively, with 9 bases between them. The CDR3 is CASEADSNQPQHF. Here the CDR3 DNA reads TGTGCCAGCGAAGCGGACAGCAATCAGCCCCAGCATTTT.

Comments on this clonotype: One end of the junction varies from germline; a read error may be responsible. This chain joins TRBV20-1 and TRBJ2-3; the D gene could be TRBD1 or TRBD2 (5 bases each). This CDR3 has 14 amino acids. The germline CDR1 and CDR2 sequences are DFQATT and SNEGSKA (reference sequence). CDR3 region: CSHVGQGMGDAQYF. DNA of the CDR3: TGCAGCCACGTAGGGCAGGGTATGGGAGATGCGCAGTATTTT.

In its sample, this clonotype was seen a few times. V usage is TRBV20-1 and J usage is TRBJ1-2, with 8 positions matching TRBD1. The ends lost 5 bases at V and 8 bases at J; junction bases unmatched: 7. The V gene's germline CDR1 is DFQATT and CDR2 SNEGSKA (reference sequence). This CDR3 comprises 12 residues. This chain's CDR3 is CSALGQVGGYTF. The CDR3 nucleotides read TGCAGTGCTTTGGGACAGGTCGGGGGCTACACCTTC.

This clonotype was observed at least ten times. The chain uses TRBV30 and TRBJ1-1, with D unclear. Germline V CDR1 and CDR2: GTSNPN, SVGIG (reference sequence). The V end was cut by 2 bases, the J end by 8 bases, with 9 bases between. The CDR3 extends over 11 amino acids. CDR3 sequence reads: CAWSPTREAFF. CDR3 coding DNA: TGTGCCTGGAGTCCCACGAGGGAAGCTTTCTTT.

V is TRBV7-2 and J is TRBJ2-3, with 14 bases that match TRBD2. V lost 5 bases to trimming and J lost 5 bases; unmatched junction nucleotides: 9. The germline V gene encodes CDR1 SGHTA and CDR2 FQGNSA. CDR3 length: 17 residues. CDR3 nucleotides: TGTGCCAGCAGCACCGGACTAGCGGGAGGCCTATTAGATACGCAGTATTTT. Translated, it gives CASSTGLAGGLLDTQYF.

The V gene is TRBV20-1, the J gene TRBJ2-5, with D possibly being TRBD1 (5 bases). Germline CDR1 DFQATT, CDR2 SNEGSKA (reference sequence). V lost 1 base and J lost 0, with 15 bases in between. This CDR3 has 16 residues. CDR3 protein: CSARGPLADNQETQYF. The DNA of the CDR3 is TGCAGTGCTAGAGGCCCCCTCGCGGACAACCAAGAGACCCAGTACTTC.

The J gene is TRBJ2-3, the V gene TRBV30; D perhaps matches TRBD2 (7 bases). The V end was cut by 0 bases, the J end by 4 bases, with 8 bases between. This CDR3 region has 13 residues. CDR1 is GTSNPN, CDR2 SVGIG, per germline (reference sequence). The CDR3 bases are TGTGCCTGGAGTGTAGGGGGGGCAGATACGCAGTATTTT. Its protein is CAWSVGGADTQYF.

This clonotype was seen a single time. CDR3 sequence: CASSLVGKNTDTQYF. The CDR3 DNA sequence: TGTGCCAGCAGCTTAGTCGGGAAGAACACAGATACGCAGTATTTT. The rearrangement uses TRBV7-2 and TRBJ2-3; D might be TRBD2 (5 bases). The CDR3 contains 15 residues. Germline loops: CDR1 SGHTA, CDR2 FQGNSA. With 1 base removed from V and 2 bases from J, the gap between germline ends came to 10 bases. Full variable domain (missing parts from reference TRBV7-2 and TRBJ2-3): GAGVSQSPSNKVTEKGKDVELRCDPISGHTALYWYRQSLGQGLEFLIYFQGNSAPDKSGLPSDRFSAERTGGSVSTLTIQRTQQEDSAVYLCASSLVGKNTDTQYFGPGTRLTVL.

The V and J genes are TRBV28 and TRBJ1-2; D ambiguous. The germline gives CDR1 MDHEN, CDR2 SYDVKM. This CDR3 has 12 amino acids. V was cut by 3 bases and J by 13 bases, with 15 bases left in between. CDR3 nucleotides: TGTGCCAGCAGTTTGACTACCTCCGGGAGCACCTTC. This translates into CASSLTTSGSTF.

The chain recombines TRBV18 with TRBJ2-3; D gene unclear. The CDR3 totals 13 residues. Per the germline V gene, CDR1 is KGHSH and CDR2 is LQKENI. The ends were cut back, 5 bases at V and 5 bases at J, with 11 bases in the middle. For the CDR3, the DNA is TGTGCCAGCTCATCGTTTCGTGGAGATACGCAGTATTTT. Amino acids: CASSSFRGDTQYF.

V and J are TRBV20-1 and TRBJ2-1, with 11 bases that match TRBD2. The J call may be in error: the DNA end matches TRBJ2-7 better. Germline V gene lookup returns CDR1 DFQATT and CDR2 SNEGSKA (reference sequence). The CDR3 loop spans 16 amino acids. DNA of the CDR3: TGCAGTGCTAGAGATATGGGACTAGCGGCCTACAATGAGCAGTACTTC. Translated: CSARDMGLAAYNEQYF.

This chain joins TRBV6-1 and TRBJ2-5; 7 positions agree with TRBD1. The J call is doubtful: the DNA matches TRBJ2-7 better. The V gene's germline CDR1 is MNHNS and CDR2 SASEGT. This CDR3 region has 14 residues. The DNA of the CDR3 is TGTGCCAGCAGGGAAACAGGGGTTTCCTACGAGCAGTACTTC. Amino acids: CASRETGVSYEQYF.

The rearrangement uses TRBV28 and TRBJ2-1; maybe TRBD2 (6 bases). The CDR3 loop spans 12 amino acids. The germline V and J ends were trimmed by 8 bases and 5 bases, with 10 bases remaining between them. Per germline, CDR1 MDHEN and CDR2 SYDVKM. The DNA for the CDR3 is TGTGCCAGCCGGGAGAGTCACAATGAGCAGTTCTTC. This encodes CASRESHNEQFF.